These 7 T cell receptor beta chains originate from one sample sequenced in a study of blood T cell repertoires in COVID-19. Sequencing was performed with immunoSEQ multiplex PCR; in TCRdb, only in-frame clones are kept and a portion is missing. The sample carries under 150,000 clones, around four fifths recorded once. Source material: PBMCs or T cells enriched from blood (not recorded which). The source is a middle-aged woman who had recovered from COVID-19.

This chain uses TRBV27 with TRBJ1-1; 9 bases fit TRBD1. The junction had 6 bases not matched to a gene; V was cut back by 4 bases and J by 3 bases. Germline V CDR1 and CDR2: MNHEY, SMNVEV (reference sequence). CDR3 length equals 15 residues. In DNA, the CDR3 is TGTGCCAGCAGTTGGGGGACAGGGAAAGACACTGAAGCTTTCTTT. Its translation is CASSWGTGKDTEAFF.

The chain carries TRBV5-4 and TRBJ2-7; TRBD1 aligns across 7 bases. The ends lost 5 bases at V and 4 bases at J; junction bases unmatched: 12. CDR1 and CDR2 from the germline V gene are SGHNT and YYREEE (reference sequence). This CDR3 is built from 15 residues. The DNA of the CDR3 is TGTGCCAGCAGTAAATCCGGGACAGACCATTACGAGCAGTACTTC. Encoded protein: CASSKSGTDHYEQYF.

The chain recombines TRBV4-2 with TRBJ2-3, with a tentative D call TRBD1 (5 bases). The germline CDR1 and CDR2 sequences are LGHNA and YNFKEQ. The length of the CDR3 is 15 residues. V was trimmed by 0 bases and J by 4 bases, leaving 11 bases between them. CDR3 region: CASSQDGARSDTQYF. The CDR3 DNA sequence: TGTGCCAGCAGCCAAGATGGGGCGCGCTCAGATACGCAGTATTTT.

The chain carries TRBV5-6 and TRBJ2-1; 7 bases are a match to TRBD2. The CDR3 is made up of 15 amino acids. Germline V gene data show CDR1 as SGHDT and CDR2 as YYEEEE. J was trimmed by 5 bases and V by 1 base; bases with no gene match: 6. CDR3 region: CASSLRRGTHNEQFF. For the CDR3, the DNA is TGTGCCAGCAGCTTGCGGCGGGGGACCCACAATGAGCAGTTCTTC.

The J gene is TRBJ1-6, the V gene TRBV5-4; maybe TRBD1 (5 bases). CDR3 length equals 17 residues. Germline assignment: CDR1 SGHNT and CDR2 YYREEE (reference sequence). V was pared by 6 bases and J by 2 bases, with 18 bases between. In nucleotides, the CDR3 is TGTGCCAGCACCTCCGCCCCGGGGGACGCCTATAATTCACCCCTCCACTTT. Its translation: CASTSAPGDAYNSPLHF.

This chain joins TRBV6-5 and TRBJ2-1, with 7 bases identical to TRBD2. The J segment lost 9 bases and the V segment lost 2 bases, leaving 10 bases of the junction unmatched. Germline CDR1 reads MNHEY; CDR2 reads SVGAGI. CDR3 length: 15 amino acids. The CDR3 spells CASSYGAGVWVEQFF. CDR3 in DNA: TGTGCCAGCAGTTACGGGGCGGGAGTGTGGGTTGAGCAGTTCTTC.

The chain uses TRBV5-6 and TRBJ1-5; 7 bases are a match to TRBD1. Germline assignment: CDR1 SGHDT and CDR2 YYEEEE. The trim removed 1 base at V and 0 bases at J, leaving 7 bases unmatched. The CDR3 covers 17 residues. The CDR3 spells CASSLYRDSFSNQPQHF. In nucleotides, the CDR3 is TGTGCCAGCAGCTTGTATAGGGACAGCTTTAGCAATCAGCCCCAGCATTTT.